The next 30 T cell receptor beta chains were all read from a single sample in a study of T cells in Graves' hyperthyroidism and ophthalmopathy. Amplification of TCR beta CDR3 regions was performed using RNA transcripts as template. The HTBI primer set served for first-round RT-PCR of the TCR CDR3. Each CDR3 protein is one row after TCRdb ran MiXCR on the multiplex PCR reads. The table lists 550,000 to 850,000 distinct CDR3 sequences, around a sixth of them singletons, with 16% in the top ten. Specimen: blood. These receptors came from a woman aged 45-65 years with Graves' hyperthyroidism that later progressed to Graves' ophthalmopathy.

V and J are TRBV7-9 and TRBJ2-7; weak D call: TRBD1 (6 bases). The V and J ends lost 5 bases and 1 base respectively, with 15 bases between them. The length of the CDR3 is 15 residues. Per the germline V gene, CDR1 is SEHNR and CDR2 is FQNEAQ (reference sequence). The CDR3 DNA reads TGTGCCAGCAGCGGACAGAAGACCTCGTCCTACGAGCAGTACTTC. This codes for CASSGQKTSSYEQYF.

The chain employs TRBV5-1 and TRBJ1-1, with D maybe TRBD1 (6 bases). The ends were cut back, 5 bases at V and 3 bases at J, with 11 bases in the middle. The length of the CDR3 is 13 residues. In germline, CDR1 is SGHRS, CDR2 YFSETQ. CDR3 sequence: CASRAGADTEAFF. The DNA for the CDR3 is TGCGCCAGCAGGGCGGGGGCCGACACTGAAGCTTTCTTT.

This clonotype was detected only a few times. The V and J genes are TRBV10-1 and TRBJ2-2; D possibly uses TRBD1 or TRBD2 (6 bases each). V was shortened by 4 bases and J by 4 bases, with 16 bases between the two germline ends. CDR3 length equals 16 residues. In germline, CDR1 is WNHNN, CDR2 SYGVQD (reference sequence). The CDR3 nucleotides are TGCGCCAGCAGTGGGTCCCCAGGGGAGGTCACCGGGGAGCTGTTTTTT. It specifies CASSGSPGEVTGELFF.

The chain uses TRBV29-1 and TRBJ2-5; D call uncertain. Germline assignment: CDR1 SQVTM and CDR2 ANQGSEA. Trimming left V 8 bases short and J 5 bases short, with 9 bases between. The CDR3 runs 10 residues. The CDR3 region is CSTQEETQYF. The DNA of the CDR3 is TGCAGCACCCAGGAGGAGACCCAGTACTTC.

This clonotype came up a few times. This chain links TRBV9 with TRBJ1-1; weak D call: TRBD1 (5 bases). This CDR3 contains 15 residues. Trimming removed 0 bases at V and 0 bases at J, with 9 bases between. Germline V gene lookup returns CDR1 SGDLS and CDR2 YYNGEE. CDR3 residues: CASSVGEGLNTEAFF. CDR3 coding DNA: TGTGCCAGCAGCGTAGGGGAGGGGCTGAACACTGAAGCTTTCTTT.

In this sample, this clonotype turned up many times. V and J are TRBV20-1 and TRBJ2-7, with D possibly being TRBD1 (7 bases). The length of the CDR3 is 13 residues. Germline V gene lookup returns CDR1 DFQATT and CDR2 SNEGSKA (reference sequence). Trimming stripped 6 bases from V and 2 bases from J, with 14 bases between. This chain's CDR3 is CSALTGRPYEQYF. The CDR3 DNA is TGCAGTGCCCTGACAGGGAGGCCCTACGAGCAGTACTTC.

The gene calls are TRBV5-4 and TRBJ1-3; D is unresolved. Looked up from germline, CDR1 is SGHNT and CDR2 is YYREEE (reference sequence). Trimming cost V 4 bases and J 4 bases, with 15 bases left between them. The CDR3 is 15 amino acids. The CDR3 is CASSLGRAVGNTIYF. CDR3 sequence (DNA): TGTGCCAGCAGCCTCGGACGGGCGGTGGGAAACACCATATATTTT.

The chain couples TRBV12-3 or TRBV12-4 to TRBJ2-5, with D possibly being TRBD1 or TRBD2 (6 bases each). This CDR3 has 12 amino acids. Trimming took 6 bases from V and 5 from J, leaving 10 bases between them. CDR3 protein: CASSTGRETQYF. Written as DNA, the CDR3 is TGTGCCAGCAGCACAGGGAGGGAGACCCAGTACTTC.

This clonotype occurred a few times. The chain uses TRBV10-3 and TRBJ1-3; unclear D gene. Germline V gene data show CDR1 as ENHRY and CDR2 as SYGVKD. Trimming removed 0 bases at V and 0 bases at J, with 12 bases between. The CDR3 totals 17 residues. The CDR3 DNA reads as TGTGCCATCAGTGAGTCGGGCGCACGTTACTCTGGAAACACCATATATTTT. Amino acids: CAISESGARYSGNTIYF.

There are a few counts of this clonotype. The chain combines TRBV4-1 with TRBJ2-2; 11 bases are shared with TRBD2. The CDR3 contains 15 residues. Germline assignment: CDR1 MGHRA and CDR2 YSYEKL. Unmatched junction bases numbered 1, after V lost 3 bases and J lost 4 bases. The CDR3 region is CASSQGTSGTGELFF. The CDR3 DNA reads as TGCGCCAGCAGCCAGGGGACTAGCGGCACCGGGGAGCTGTTTTTT.

The rearrangement joins TRBV7-9 to TRBJ2-1, with D possibly TRBD2 on 7 matching bases. The CDR3 is 14 residues long. V lost 2 bases and J 8 bases, leaving 13 bases between the germline ends. Germline-derived CDR1 and CDR2 are SEHNR and FQNEAQ (reference sequence). This CDR3 is CASSLPRGHHEQFF. The CDR3 nucleotides read TGTGCCAGCAGCTTACCGCGGGGGCACCATGAGCAGTTCTTC.

This clonotype was seen only a few times. The CDR3 region has the DNA TGTGCCAGCAGGGGCTGGGGACAGCCAAATTTGAACACCGGGGAGCTGTTTTTT. Translating it yields CASRGWGQPNLNTGELFF. The chain combines TRBV6-1 with TRBJ2-2; 7 positions agree with TRBD1. Germline V lookup: CDR1 MNHNS, CDR2 SASEGT. The length of the CDR3 is 18 residues. V gave up 6 bases and J gave up 1 base; unmatched junction bases: 14.

With regard to this clonotype: This may come from a read error, since a much larger clone is one base off. The genes are TRBV2 and TRBJ2-1; D is unresolved. This CDR3 has 14 amino acids. The V gene's germline CDR1 is SNHLY and CDR2 FYNNEI. V lost 3 bases, J lost 0 bases, and 6 bases lay in between. The CDR3 region is CASSERSSYNEQFF. The CDR3 DNA follows: TGTGCCAGCAGTGAGAGGAGCTCCTACAATGAGCAGTTCTTC.

This rearrangement joins TRBV3-1 to TRBJ2-3; the match to TRBD2 covers 15 bases. V dropped 4 bases and J dropped 6; count of bases not matched to a gene: 8. The germline gives CDR1 LGHDT, CDR2 YNNKEL (reference sequence). The CDR3 consists of 17 residues. CDR3 in amino acids: CASSLSGGLAGGDTQYF. The CDR3 DNA reads TGTGCCAGCAGCCTATCCGGGGGACTAGCGGGGGGTGATACGCAGTATTTT.

The sample holds many counts of this clonotype. The CDR3 loop is CASSFRPGGSNTGELFF. The CDR3 nucleotides read TGTGCCAGCAGCTTCCGACCGGGGGGCTCTAACACCGGGGAGCTGTTTTTT. The V gene is TRBV11-3, the J gene TRBJ2-2; D is possibly TRBD2 (7 bases). Germline V lookup: CDR1 SGHNT, CDR2 YENEEA. The ends were cut back, 3 bases at V and 2 bases at J, with 16 bases in the middle. There are 17 residues in the CDR3.

This clonotype was observed many times. The chain links TRBV3-1 to TRBJ2-1, with D maybe TRBD2 (5 bases). CDR1 and CDR2 from the germline V gene are LGHDT and YNNKEL (reference sequence). The CDR3 is 14 residues long. Trimming pared 0 bases from V and 8 bases from J, leaving 11 bases between. CDR3 in DNA: TGTGCCAGCAGCCAAGACCGACATAGCGATGAGCAGTTCTTC. Translated: CASSQDRHSDEQFF.

In DNA form, the CDR3 reads TGTGCCAGCAGGACGTTAACCGAGGACTATGGCTACACCTTC. The encoded protein is CASRTLTEDYGYTF. This chain connects TRBV6-1 to TRBJ1-2; D is ambiguous. Looked up from germline, CDR1 is MNHNS and CDR2 is SASEGT. With 6 bases removed from V and 3 bases from J, the gap between germline ends came to 14 bases. This CDR3 has 14 residues.

This rearrangement joins TRBV20-1 to TRBJ2-3; TRBD2 aligns across 9 bases. The germline gives CDR1 DFQATT, CDR2 SNEGSKA (reference sequence). This CDR3 comprises 15 residues. The J segment lost 4 bases and the V segment lost 7 bases, leaving 12 bases of the junction unmatched. In DNA form, the CDR3 reads TGCAGTGGATCTCGTCTTAGCGGGAGAGCAGATACGCAGTATTTT. Encoded protein: CSGSRLSGRADTQYF.

The gene calls are TRBV6-1 and TRBJ1-2; D not certain. The germline V and J ends were trimmed by 1 base and 3 bases, with 9 bases remaining between them. CDR3 length: 14 residues. Germline V CDR1 and CDR2: MNHNS, SASEGT. CDR3 sequence reads: CASSEGVFDYGYTF. The CDR3 DNA follows: TGTGCCAGCAGTGAAGGGGTGTTTGACTATGGCTACACCTTC.

There are many counts of this clonotype. This sequence joins TRBV7-2 and TRBJ2-3, with D perhaps TRBD1 (6 bases). The V end was cut by 2 bases, the J end by 5 bases, with 17 bases between. This CDR3 has 16 amino acids. Germline V lookup: CDR1 SGHTA, CDR2 FQGNSA. As DNA, the CDR3 is TGTGCCAGCAGCTTACAGGGGCTCATATCTGTAGATACGCAGTATTTT. It specifies CASSLQGLISVDTQYF.

In its sample, this clonotype was seen a few times. The chain employs TRBV27 and TRBJ2-3, with 10 bases identical to TRBD2. The CDR3 has 15 residues. Germline V CDR1 and CDR2: MNHEY, SMNVEV (reference sequence). Trimming took 0 bases from V and 6 from J; bases not matched to a gene: 3. CDR3 in DNA: TGTGCCAGCAGTTTATCGGGACTAGCGATTGATACGCAGTATTTT. This codes for CASSLSGLAIDTQYF.

This clonotype was seen at least ten times. V is TRBV12-3 or TRBV12-4 and J is TRBJ2-1; 11 nucleotides agree with TRBD2. The CDR3 is made up of 15 amino acids. Germline trimming cut 5 bases from V and 4 bases from J; bases unmatched to any gene: 4. This CDR3 is CASSELAGGYNEQFF. In nucleotides, the CDR3 is TGTGCCAGCAGTGAGCTAGCGGGGGGATACAATGAGCAGTTCTTC.

Here the CDR3 reads CASSNPSRRTLYNEQFF. The CDR3 DNA reads as TGTGCCAGCAGCAACCCCTCCCGGCGGACGTTGTACAATGAGCAGTTCTTC. The chain links TRBV7-9 to TRBJ2-1; no clear D. The CDR3 is 17 amino acids. Germline loops: CDR1 SEHNR, CDR2 FQNEAQ (reference sequence). V was cut by 5 bases and J by 4 bases, with 21 bases left in between.

The rearrangement uses TRBV29-1 and TRBJ1-1; D is unresolved. Trimming took 4 bases from V and 7 from J, leaving 13 bases between them. From germline, CDR1 is SQVTM and CDR2 ANQGSEA. The length of the CDR3 is 12 residues. This CDR3 is CSVAEGQVEAFF. For the CDR3, the DNA is TGCAGCGTTGCCGAAGGGCAGGTTGAAGCTTTCTTT. Looking up the rest from reference TRBV29-1 and TRBJ1-1 gives the full variable domain: SAVISQKPSRDICQRGTSLTIQCQVDSQVTMMFWYRQQPGQSLTLIATANQGSEATYESGFVIDKFPISRPNLTFSTLTVSNMSPEDSSIYLCSVAEGQVEAFFGQGTRLTVV.

This clonotype was observed many times. The chain uses TRBV30 and TRBJ1-3; D is ambiguous. The CDR3 runs 15 residues. Per germline, CDR1 GTSNPN and CDR2 SVGIG (reference sequence). Trimming cost V 0 bases and J 2 bases, with 11 bases left between them. The CDR3 bases are TGTGCCTGGAGTGTTGGGTTTAGGACTGGAAACACCATATATTTT. It codes for CAWSVGFRTGNTIYF.

The chain uses TRBV4-1 and TRBJ2-1; tentatively, D is TRBD1 (5 bases). This CDR3 is 17 amino acids long. Germline-derived CDR1 and CDR2 are MGHRA and YSYEKL. V lost 4 bases to trimming and J lost 2 bases, with 18 bases between them. The CDR3 region has the DNA TGCGCCAGCAGCCCTTACCCCCAGGGTGAGGCCTACAATGAGCAGTTCTTC. Its translation: CASSPYPQGEAYNEQFF.

In its sample, this clonotype was seen many times. The rearrangement uses TRBV7-9 and TRBJ2-1; D perhaps matches TRBD1 (5 bases). The V end was cut by 5 bases, the J end by 0 bases, with 11 bases between. CDR3 length: 15 amino acids. Germline V CDR1 and CDR2: SEHNR, FQNEAQ (reference sequence). The CDR3 DNA sequence: TGTGCCAGCAGCCCCTACAGGAGCTCCTACAATGAGCAGTTCTTC. Protein product: CASSPYRSSYNEQFF.

This clonotype has a handful of counts. The V call is TRBV6-9, the J call TRBJ1-2; 8 bases are shared with TRBD1. The CDR3 consists of 15 residues. After removal of 1 base from V and 3 bases from J, the junction contained 4 bases not matched to a gene. The germline gives CDR1 MNHGY, CDR2 SVAAGI. This chain's CDR3 is CASSYLAGGDYGYTF. DNA of the CDR3: TGTGCCAGCAGTTATTTGGCAGGGGGCGACTATGGCTACACCTTC.

The chain has TRBV5-8 and TRBJ2-3; D is unresolved. The germline V gene has CDR1 SGHTS and CDR2 YDEGEE. Trimming stripped 0 bases from V and 10 bases from J, with 15 bases between. The CDR3 loop spans 14 amino acids. The CDR3 DNA is TGTGCCAGCAGCTTGGTATCCAACTCCGGATCGCAGTATTTT. Amino acids: CASSLVSNSGSQYF.

This chain uses TRBV5-8 with TRBJ2-7; D is uncertain. Germline V gives CDR1 SGHTS, CDR2 YDEGEE. Trimming cost V 3 bases and J 1 base, with 8 bases left between them. The CDR3 contains 13 residues. DNA for the CDR3: TGTGCCAGCAGCTGGACGGAGTCCTACGAGCAGTACTTC. Its protein is CASSWTESYEQYF.